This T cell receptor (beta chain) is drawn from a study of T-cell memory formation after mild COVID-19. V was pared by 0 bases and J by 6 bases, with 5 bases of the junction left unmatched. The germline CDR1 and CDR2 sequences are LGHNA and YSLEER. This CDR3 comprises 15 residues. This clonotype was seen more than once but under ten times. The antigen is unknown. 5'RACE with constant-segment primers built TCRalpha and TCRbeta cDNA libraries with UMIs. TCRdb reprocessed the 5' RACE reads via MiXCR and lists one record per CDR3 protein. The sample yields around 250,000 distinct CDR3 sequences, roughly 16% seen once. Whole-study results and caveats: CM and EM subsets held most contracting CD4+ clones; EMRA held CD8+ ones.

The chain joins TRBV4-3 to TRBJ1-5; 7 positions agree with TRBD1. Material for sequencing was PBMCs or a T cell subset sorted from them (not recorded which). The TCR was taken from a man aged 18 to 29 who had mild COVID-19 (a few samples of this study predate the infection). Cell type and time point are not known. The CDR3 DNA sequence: TGCGCCAGCAGCCAAGAACCAGGGGGTGGTCAGCCCCAGCATTTT. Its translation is CASSQEPGGGQPQHF.